This TCR beta chain comes out of a study of shared clonotypes between healthy human individuals. At the deep level, the assay was run. The assay was immunoSEQ multiplex PCR, and TCRdb's table has in-frame clones only and misses some. This sample has some 2 million clones, with 95% found just once. In its sample, this clone was seen once. Other DNA sequences in the sample encode the same CDR3. V gave up 3 bases and J gave up 1 base; unmatched junction bases: 4. Germline V gene sequence: CDR1 KGHSH, CDR2 LQKENI. This CDR3 is built from 15 residues. The chain is built from TRBV18 and TRBJ1-1, with 8 bases fitting TRBD1. The sequenced sample consisted of naive CD4+ T cells sorted from blood. The subset: CD45RA+ positively selected. The clonotype was recovered from a man aged 18 to 35 in good health. The CDR3 protein is CASSPGTGRNTEAFF. CDR3 in DNA: TGTGCCAGCTCACCGGGGACAGGTCGGAACACTGAAGCTTTCTTT.